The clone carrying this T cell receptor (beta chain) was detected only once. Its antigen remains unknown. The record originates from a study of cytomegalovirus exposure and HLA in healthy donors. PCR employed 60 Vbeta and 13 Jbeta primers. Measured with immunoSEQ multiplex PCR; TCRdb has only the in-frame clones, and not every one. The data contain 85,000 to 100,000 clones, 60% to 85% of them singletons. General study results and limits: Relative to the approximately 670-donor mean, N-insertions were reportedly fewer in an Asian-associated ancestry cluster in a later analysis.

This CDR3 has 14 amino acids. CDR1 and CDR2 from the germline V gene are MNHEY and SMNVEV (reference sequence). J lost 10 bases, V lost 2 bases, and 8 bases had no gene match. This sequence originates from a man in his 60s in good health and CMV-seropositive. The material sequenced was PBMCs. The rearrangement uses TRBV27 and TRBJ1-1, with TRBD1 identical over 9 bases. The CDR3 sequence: CASSLGTGKGGAFF. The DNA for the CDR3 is TGTGCCAGCAGTTTAGGGACAGGGAAGGGGGGAGCTTTCTTT.